The 31 T cell receptor beta chains below were found in one sample sequenced in a study of cytomegalovirus exposure and HLA in healthy donors (dated by TCRdb to about 2017). Libraries were prepared through the immunoSEQ multiplex PCR assay. For the multiplex PCR, a mixture combining 60 forward primers for TCR Vbeta segments and 13 reverse primers for TCR Jbeta segments was used. TCRdb provides this immuneACCESS table in a form limited to in-frame rearrangements. Some clones are lacking; in checked studies, under half of them reflect an unresolved V gene, and why the rest are absent is not known. For this sample there are approximately 140,000 clones; roughly 87% appear just once. The ten largest clones add up to 0.51% of the sample. Sequencing was carried out using PBMCs. These receptors were taken from a woman aged 40 to 55 in good health and CMV-seronegative.

The chain is built from TRBV29-1 and TRBJ2-2; D perhaps matches TRBD1 (5 bases). CDR1 is SQVTM, CDR2 ANQGSEA, per germline. The V end was cut by 8 bases, the J end by 0 bases, with 19 bases between. This CDR3 is 16 amino acids long. DNA for the CDR3: TGCAGCCCCCTTCCGCTCAGGGTTACGAACACCGGGGAGCTGTTTTTT. Translation gives CSPLPLRVTNTGELFF.

The chain employs TRBV15 and TRBJ1-5; D might be TRBD1 (5 bases). Trimming took off 5 bases at V and 7 bases at J, with 15 bases between the two ends. Germline V lookup: CDR1 LNHNV, CDR2 YYDKDF (reference sequence). CDR3 size: 14 residues. The CDR3 here is CATSETGGRQPQHF. In DNA form, the CDR3 reads TGTGCCACCAGCGAGACGGGGGGGAGACAGCCCCAGCATTTT.

CDR3 nucleotides: TGTGCCAGTAGTATAGGTGGTCGGGCTAGCGGGAGGAACACCGGGGAGCTGTTTTTT. Protein sequence: CASSIGGRASGRNTGELFF. The chain has TRBV19 and TRBJ2-2; TRBD2 aligns across 10 bases. CDR1 and CDR2 from the germline V gene are LNHDA and SQIVND (reference sequence). The CDR3 loop spans 19 amino acids. Germline trimming cut 1 base from V and 1 base from J; bases unmatched to any gene: 9.

The V and J genes are TRBV6-6 and TRBJ1-2; 8 bases agree with TRBD1. With 6 bases clipped from V and 8 bases from J, the junction kept 5 bases outside the gene matches. CDR3 length: 12 amino acids. CDR1 is MNHNY, CDR2 SVGAGI, per germline (reference sequence). The CDR3 loop is CASSATGGGYTF. The CDR3 bases are TGTGCCAGCAGCGCAACAGGGGGGGGCTACACCTTC.

The rearrangement uses TRBV7-2 and TRBJ1-2, with TRBD1 identical over 7 bases. Trimming cost V 3 bases and J 4 bases; bases outside gene matches: 5. The CDR3 runs to 14 residues. Germline CDR1 is SGHTA and CDR2 is FQGNSA. CDR3: CASSLDRQVYGYTF. CDR3 in DNA: TGTGCCAGCAGCTTGGACAGGCAGGTCTATGGCTACACCTTC.

V and J are TRBV6-5 and TRBJ2-7, with 11 bases lining up with TRBD1. The CDR3 has 15 amino acids. J was trimmed by 4 bases and V by 0 bases; bases with no gene match: 2. Germline V gene lookup returns CDR1 MNHEY and CDR2 SVGAGI. CDR3 region: CASSYSGTGGYEQYF. DNA of the CDR3: TGTGCCAGCAGTTACTCTGGGACAGGGGGTTACGAGCAGTACTTC.

The rearrangement joins TRBV7-2 to TRBJ2-3; TRBD2 agrees at 12 bases. J gave up 2 bases and V 5 bases, and 5 bases lay outside the gene matches. The germline gives CDR1 SGHTA, CDR2 FQGNSA. The CDR3 covers 16 residues. CDR3 in DNA: TGTGCCAGCAGCCAACCTAGCGGGAGGGACACAGATACGCAGTATTTT. The encoded protein is CASSQPSGRDTDTQYF.

CDR3 amino acids: CAWSLTGERTDTQYF. As DNA, the CDR3 is TGTGCCTGGAGTCTGACAGGGGAGCGCACAGATACGCAGTATTTT. The rearrangement uses TRBV30 and TRBJ2-3, with TRBD1 matching over 8 bases. Losses at the gene ends were 2 bases for V and 1 base for J; bases not matched to a gene: 5. Germline lookup yields CDR1 GTSNPN and CDR2 SVGIG (reference sequence). This CDR3 has 15 amino acids.

The rearrangement uses TRBV6-6 and TRBJ1-5; tentatively, D is TRBD1 (5 bases). V was clipped by 7 bases and J by 5 bases, with 15 bases between them. Germline V gene data show CDR1 as MNHNY and CDR2 as SVGAGI (reference sequence). The CDR3 totals 14 residues. The CDR3 DNA reads as TGTGCCAGCACCCAAGGTTCAGGGTATCAGCCCCAGCATTTT. It specifies CASTQGSGYQPQHF.

This clone has just a few counts. The chain carries TRBV5-1 and TRBJ2-5; TRBD2 agrees at 7 bases. The J segment lost 5 bases and the V segment lost 3 bases, leaving 4 bases of the junction unmatched. CDR1 SGHRS and CDR2 YFSETQ come from the germline V gene. The CDR3 is made up of 13 amino acids. The CDR3 sequence is CASSWAGGETQYF. The CDR3 DNA reads TGCGCCAGCAGCTGGGCCGGGGGGGAGACCCAGTACTTC.

This rearrangement joins TRBV5-1 to TRBJ2-1; TRBD2 matches 8 bases. The CDR3 consists of 15 residues. J gave up 8 bases and V 0 bases, and 7 bases lay outside the gene matches. Germline lookup yields CDR1 SGHRS and CDR2 YFSETQ. The CDR3 spells CASSLGGSGSDEQFF. CDR3 DNA sequence: TGCGCCAGCAGCTTGGGCGGGAGCGGGAGCGATGAGCAGTTCTTC.

V usage is TRBV21-1 and J usage is TRBJ2-2; the table's TRBD1 call for D was not verified on the DNA. TRBV21-1 is marked as a pseudogene. The CDR3 has 16 amino acids. CDR3 nucleotides: TGTGCCAGACGGCCGGGGACACCGGTATTCTCCGGGGAGCTGTTTTTT. Amino acids: CARRPGTPVFSGELFF.

The sample holds one count of this clone. This sequence joins TRBV7-9 and TRBJ2-7, with TRBD2 matching over 10 bases. CDR1 is SEHNR, CDR2 FQNEAQ, per germline (reference sequence). V gave up 4 bases and J gave up 1 base; unmatched junction bases: 4. This CDR3 is 15 amino acids long. The CDR3 DNA sequence: TGTGCCAGCAGCTCCGGACTAGCGGTTTCCTACGAGCAGTACTTC. Translation: CASSSGLAVSYEQYF.

The chain recombines TRBV7-9 with TRBJ2-5; 7 bases line up with TRBD1. Germline CDR1 and CDR2: SEHNR and FQNEAQ (reference sequence). The V and J ends lost 2 bases and 2 bases, in that order; junction bases with no gene match: 5. CDR3 length: 15 residues. The CDR3 protein is CASSLSQGLQETQYF. The CDR3 DNA sequence: TGTGCCAGCAGCTTATCACAGGGGCTTCAAGAGACCCAGTACTTC.

The chain is built from TRBV4-1 and TRBJ1-1; D is perhaps TRBD1 (5 bases). The V and J ends lost 0 bases and 3 bases respectively, with 14 bases between them. The CDR3 loop spans 16 amino acids. From germline, CDR1 is MGHRA and CDR2 YSYEKL. The CDR3 DNA sequence: TGCGCCAGCAGCCAAGATCAGTCTCAGGGCTACACTGAAGCTTTCTTT. Translated, it gives CASSQDQSQGYTEAFF.

The V gene is TRBV28, the J gene TRBJ1-2; 7 nucleotides line up with TRBD1. CDR1 and CDR2 from the germline V gene are MDHEN and SYDVKM. V dropped 2 bases and J dropped 3; count of bases not matched to a gene: 3. This CDR3 spans 14 amino acids. The CDR3 reads CASSLVGQDYGYTF. CDR3 nucleotide sequence: TGTGCCAGCAGTTTAGTCGGACAGGACTATGGCTACACCTTC.

The V call is TRBV2, the J call TRBJ2-7, with TRBD2 matching 12 bases. CDR1 and CDR2 from the germline V gene are SNHLY and FYNNEI. Trimming removed 7 bases from V and 3 bases from J; junction bases left unmatched: 7. This CDR3 comprises 15 residues. CDR3 coding DNA: TGTGCCAGCAACCCCTCACTAGCGGGGGGCTACGAGCAGTACTTC. Protein: CASNPSLAGGYEQYF.

The chain carries TRBV27 and TRBJ1-2, with D unclear. The CDR3 sequence is 16 residues long. Germline loops: CDR1 MNHEY, CDR2 SMNVEV (reference sequence). With 7 bases removed from V and 0 bases from J, the gap between germline ends came to 18 bases. The DNA of the CDR3 is TGTGCCAGCAACCCTACCAACCCGGGGTCTAACTATGGCTACACCTTC. As protein: CASNPTNPGSNYGYTF.

V gene TRBV5-1 combines with J gene TRBJ2-1; possible D gene TRBD1, 6 bases. Germline CDR1 and CDR2: SGHRS and YFSETQ. Trimming cost V 3 bases and J 0 bases, with 10 bases left between them. CDR3 size: 15 residues. The CDR3 coding sequence is TGCGCCAGCAGCTCGCAGGGGAGCTCCTACAATGAGCAGTTCTTC. Translating it yields CASSSQGSSYNEQFF.

This clone was counted between two and nine times. This chain joins TRBV19 and TRBJ2-1, with 7 bases identical to TRBD1. The CDR3 contains 15 residues. Germline V CDR1 and CDR2: LNHDA, SQIVND (reference sequence). V lost 3 bases, J lost 4 bases, and 6 bases stayed unmatched. CDR3 sequence: CASSILGDRYNEQFF. The CDR3 bases are TGTGCCAGTAGTATTCTAGGGGACAGATACAATGAGCAGTTCTTC.

This clone showed up just once. The chain carries TRBV4-3 and TRBJ2-5; D not resolved. There are 12 residues in the CDR3. Trimming stripped 3 bases from V and 2 bases from J, with 4 bases between. CDR1 is LGHNA and CDR2 is YSLEER in the germline V gene. The CDR3 nucleotides are TGCGCCAGCAGCCACCCGCAAGAGACCCAGTACTTC. Its protein is CASSHPQETQYF.

The rearrangement uses TRBV6-5 and TRBJ1-4, with D tentatively TRBD1 (5 bases). V lost 1 base to trimming and J lost 2 bases, with 8 bases between them. The CDR3 is 15 amino acids. CDR1 and CDR2 from the germline V gene are MNHEY and SVGAGI. CDR3 sequence reads: CASSYFGGTNEKLFF. The CDR3, as DNA: TGTGCCAGCAGTTACTTCGGGGGGACTAATGAAAAACTGTTTTTT.

The chain is built from TRBV9 and TRBJ2-3; D unclear. This CDR3 has 13 residues. Looked up from germline, CDR1 is SGDLS and CDR2 is YYNGEE. The V gene lost 0 bases and the J gene lost 3 bases, with 5 bases spanning the gap. CDR3 sequence: CASSVAGTDTQYF. The DNA of the CDR3 is TGTGCCAGCAGCGTAGCCGGGACAGATACGCAGTATTTT.

This chain joins TRBV6-5 and TRBJ1-2; D perhaps matches TRBD1 (5 bases). Trimming stripped 0 bases from V and 7 bases from J, with 9 bases between. Germline loops: CDR1 MNHEY, CDR2 SVGAGI. There are 13 residues in the CDR3. CDR3 residues: CASSYSSGIGYTF. The CDR3 DNA reads as TGTGCCAGCAGTTACTCCTCAGGGATTGGCTACACCTTC.

The chain links TRBV9 to TRBJ2-1; 7 bases fit TRBD2. Trimming cost V 1 base and J 1 base; bases outside gene matches: 2. Germline CDR1 SGDLS, CDR2 YYNGEE. The CDR3 is 15 residues long. The CDR3 sequence is CASSVLADSYNEQFF. CDR3 in DNA: TGTGCCAGCAGCGTACTAGCGGATTCCTACAATGAGCAGTTCTTC. Full variable domain (missing parts from reference TRBV9 and TRBJ2-1): DSGVTQTPKHLITATGQRVTLRCSPRSGDLSVYWYQQSLDQGLQFLIQYYNGEERAKGNILERFSAQQFPDLHSELNLSSLELGDSALYFCASSVLADSYNEQFFGPGTRLTVL.

The J gene is TRBJ1-2, the V gene TRBV7-2; D uncertain. V was pared by 6 bases and J by 8 bases, with 19 bases between. Looked up from germline, CDR1 is SGHTA and CDR2 is FQGNSA. This CDR3 spans 14 amino acids. CDR3 sequence: CASSSGGSNSGYTF. CDR3 in DNA: TGTGCCAGCAGTTCCGGCGGCAGCAATTCCGGCTACACCTTC.

The V gene is TRBV10-3, the J gene TRBJ1-5, with no clear D. Between the trimmed V and J ends, which lost 3 bases and 10 bases, there was a span of 10 bases. The germline gives CDR1 ENHRY, CDR2 SYGVKD. This CDR3 contains 12 residues. CDR3 loop: CAISEGGLPQHF. The CDR3 nucleotides are TGTGCCATCAGTGAAGGAGGACTCCCCCAGCATTTT.

The chain couples TRBV6-4 to TRBJ2-3; 13 nucleotides agree with TRBD2. Looked up from germline, CDR1 is MRHNA and CDR2 is SNTAGT. With 2 bases clipped from V and 2 bases from J, the junction kept 7 bases outside the gene matches. The length of the CDR3 is 18 residues. The DNA of the CDR3 is TGTGCCAGCAGTGACGGGGGACTAGCGGGAAATCCCACAGATACGCAGTATTTT. Its protein product is CASSDGGLAGNPTDTQYF.

The chain employs TRBV7-9 and TRBJ2-4; TRBD1 agrees at 9 bases. Germline V CDR1 and CDR2: SEHNR, FQNEAQ (reference sequence). The CDR3 is 14 residues long. The J segment lost 13 bases and the V segment lost 5 bases, leaving 12 bases of the junction unmatched. The CDR3 region has the DNA TGTGCCAGCAGCCCCCGGACAGGGGATAGTGTACAGTACTTC. Its translation is CASSPRTGDSVQYF.

The chain combines TRBV4-1 with TRBJ2-2; TRBD2 agrees at 8 bases. V was pared by 3 bases and J by 5 bases, with 11 bases of the junction left unmatched. The length of the CDR3 is 17 residues. CDR1 is MGHRA, CDR2 YSYEKL, per germline. The CDR3 bases are TGCGCCAGCAGCCATCGCCCAACTAGCGGTGAGACCGGGGAGCTGTTTTTT. The encoded protein is CASSHRPTSGETGELFF.

This chain links TRBV11-3 with TRBJ1-4; the match to TRBD1 covers 8 bases. The CDR3 is made up of 18 amino acids. V lost 2 bases and J lost 8; bases outside the gene matches: 16. Germline CDR1 SGHNT, CDR2 YENEEA. The CDR3 bases are TGTGCCAGCAGCTTAAACAGGGGGAGGGCAAGCACACAAGAAAAACTGTTTTTT. Protein product: CASSLNRGRASTQEKLFF.